This T cell receptor beta chain was recorded in a study of neoadjuvant nivolumab and ipilimumab in lung cancer. Study-wide background: Nivolumab 3 mg/kg was given days 1, 15 and 29, plus ipilimumab 1 mg/kg day 1 in combination.

Of note for this clone: No antigen is known for it.

Study-wide points: Pretherapy blood TCR richness correlated positively with resected tumor richness. Only two of four nivolumab-treated tumors gained richness and clonality by surgery.

Unmatched junction bases numbered 16, after V lost 1 base and J lost 3 bases. The CDR3 loop spans 20 amino acids. Germline-derived CDR1 and CDR2 are SGHDN and FVKESK. Measured with immunoSEQ multiplex PCR; TCRdb has only the in-frame clones, and not every one. Of tens of thousands of clones in the sample, under 90% were seen once. The V gene is TRBV14, the J gene TRBJ2-4; 9 positions match TRBD2. The origin of this receptor is an adult with non-small cell lung cancer. The input for sequencing was peripheral blood, taken before neoadjuvant nivolumab, alone or with ipilimumab. CDR3 sequence: CASSQGAGREGNRGKNIQYF. CDR3 nucleotide sequence: TGTGCCAGCAGCCAAGGTGCTGGGCGGGAGGGCAATCGCGGCAAAAACATTCAGTACTTC.